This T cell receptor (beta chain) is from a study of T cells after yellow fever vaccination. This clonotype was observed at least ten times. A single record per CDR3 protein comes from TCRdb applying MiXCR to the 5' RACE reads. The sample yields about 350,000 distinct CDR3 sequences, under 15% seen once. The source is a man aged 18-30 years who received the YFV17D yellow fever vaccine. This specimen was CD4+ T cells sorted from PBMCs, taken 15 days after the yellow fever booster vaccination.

The CDR3 region has the DNA TGTGCCAGCAGCTTAAACCAAGGGTACAAAGCTTTCTTT. It specifies CASSLNQGYKAFF. This sequence joins TRBV7-3 and TRBJ1-1; D not certain. The germline V gene has CDR1 SGHTA and CDR2 FQGTGA. This CDR3 comprises 13 residues. V dropped 1 base and J dropped 9 bases, with 12 bases sitting between them.